This TCR beta chain was identified during a study of tumor and adjacent non-tumor tissue in lung cancer. The wider study: Some 4.1 million productive TCRbeta reads were obtained per sample on average.

No cell sorting was done before RNA was extracted from the tissue. The germline CDR1 and CDR2 sequences are MNHNS and SASEGT. The CDR3 runs to 11 residues. V was trimmed by 6 bases and J by 13 bases, leaving 12 bases between them. Comment on this clonotype: Antigen unknown.

Three rounds of nested PCR, following a modified ARM-PCR protocol, produced the TCRbeta library. TCRdb reanalysed the multiplex PCR reads using MiXCR and keeps one entry per CDR3 protein. In the table there are 60,000 to 85,000 distinct CDR3 sequences, under 80% of which are singletons. Findings of the study overall: Tumor repertoires had a smaller top 100 clone share than normal lung. Higher tumor TCR diversity was associated with shorter survival.

This chain links TRBV6-1 with TRBJ2-2, with D perhaps matching TRBD2 (5 bases). The sample was lung tumor tissue. The receptor comes from a woman aged 45-59 years with non-small cell lung cancer. The CDR3 coding sequence is TGTGCCAGCAGGGCGTCCCGGGGGCTGTTTTTT. Its translation: CASRASRGLFF.